Listed here are 17 T cell receptor beta chains from one sample, sequenced in a study of shared clonotypes between healthy human individuals. Measured with immunoSEQ multiplex PCR; TCRdb has only the in-frame clones, and not every one. Seen here are some 530,000 clones, about 78% observed once, and the top ten hold more than 10%. The sequenced sample consisted of PBMCs. The receptors stem from a middle-aged woman in good health. Some clones in this sample may be carry-over from other donors' samples.

The rearrangement links TRBV7-3 to TRBJ1-2; tentatively, D is TRBD1 (6 bases). Germline CDR1 reads SGHTA; CDR2 reads FQGTGA. The CDR3 sequence is 14 residues long. Trimming pared 1 base from V and 8 bases from J, leaving 14 bases between. CDR3 bases: TGTGCCAGCAGCTTAATGGGGACACTCGACGGCTACACCTTC. This sequence encodes CASSLMGTLDGYTF.

The chain links TRBV7-3 to TRBJ2-2; D ambiguous. V lost 5 bases, J lost 0 bases, and 4 bases lay in between. The CDR3 is 13 amino acids. In germline, CDR1 is SGHTA, CDR2 FQGTGA. CDR3 DNA: TGTGCCAGCAGCGCCGCGAACACCGGGGAGCTGTTTTTT. This codes for CASSAANTGELFF.

The V gene is TRBV18, the J gene TRBJ2-1; 9 bases line up with TRBD2. CDR1 is KGHSH, CDR2 LQKENI, per germline. J was trimmed by 1 base and V by 8 bases; bases with no gene match: 3. CDR3 length: 14 amino acids. CDR3 DNA: TGTGCCAGCGGAACTAGCGGGTCCTACAATGAGCAGTTCTTC. Translating it yields CASGTSGSYNEQFF.

CDR3 region: CASSWDPTGGSETQYF. DNA of the CDR3: TGTGCCAGCAGCTGGGACCCGACAGGGGGCTCAGAGACCCAGTACTTC. The chain has TRBV5-4 and TRBJ2-5, with 10 nucleotides matching TRBD1. The CDR3 length is 16 residues. Per the germline V gene, CDR1 is SGHNT and CDR2 is YYREEE (reference sequence). J gave up 4 bases and V 3 bases, and 9 bases lay outside the gene matches.

The J gene is TRBJ2-2, the V gene TRBV19; 8 nucleotides agree with TRBD2. After removal of 8 bases from V and 0 bases from J, the junction contained 8 bases not matched to a gene. The CDR3 runs 16 residues. The V gene's germline CDR1 is LNHDA and CDR2 SQIVND (reference sequence). The CDR3 here is CASETGGPPNTGELFF. The CDR3, as DNA: TGTGCCAGTGAGACGGGAGGGCCTCCGAACACCGGGGAGCTGTTTTTT. The full variable domain, in which reference TRBV19 and TRBJ2-2 provide the parts outside the CDR3, is DGGITQSPKYLFRKEGQNVTLSCEQNLNHDAMYWYRQDPGQGLRLIYYSQIVNDFQKGDIAEGYSVSREKKESFPLTVTSAQKNPTAFYLCASETGGPPNTGELFFGEGSRLTVL.

The J gene is TRBJ1-1, the V gene TRBV7-2; D not resolved. Germline V gives CDR1 SGHTA, CDR2 FQGNSA. The CDR3 length is 14 residues. V was pared by 1 base and J by 8 bases, with 14 bases between. CDR3 DNA: TGTGCCAGCAGCTTAGAATTGATCGCCGGAGAAGCTTTCTTT. It codes for CASSLELIAGEAFF.

This chain links TRBV18 with TRBJ2-1, with 8 bases that match TRBD1. With 2 bases clipped from V and 1 base from J, the junction kept 1 base outside the gene matches. CDR1 and CDR2 from the germline V gene are KGHSH and LQKENI. This CDR3 spans 15 amino acids. The CDR3 region is CASSPDRGSYNEQFF. CDR3 nucleotides: TGTGCCAGCTCACCAGACAGGGGATCCTACAATGAGCAGTTCTTC.

The chain couples TRBV4-1 to TRBJ1-4; no clear D. This CDR3 has 13 residues. The V gene's germline CDR1 is MGHRA and CDR2 YSYEKL. Deletions cut 6 bases from V and 5 bases from J, with 10 bases between. The CDR3: CASRRGGNEKLFF. DNA for the CDR3: TGCGCCAGCAGGCGGGGAGGGAATGAAAAACTGTTTTTT.

This rearrangement joins TRBV9 to TRBJ2-2; TRBD1 aligns across 7 bases. Per the germline V gene, CDR1 is SGDLS and CDR2 is YYNGEE. The CDR3 length is 17 residues. V dropped 4 bases and J dropped 0; count of bases not matched to a gene: 9. CDR3 nucleotides: TGTGCCAGCAGCCCCATGGGACAGACCTCGAACACCGGGGAGCTGTTTTTT. Protein product: CASSPMGQTSNTGELFF.

In regard to this clone: Other DNA sequences within the sample encode an identical CDR3. The V gene is TRBV9, the J gene TRBJ1-1; D gene unclear. CDR1 SGDLS and CDR2 YYNGEE come from the germline V gene. This CDR3 is built from 13 residues. Deletions cut 1 base from V and 1 base from J, with 5 bases between. The CDR3 region has the DNA TGTGCCAGCAGCGTAAGGTCGAACACTGAAGCTTTCTTT. Its protein product is CASSVRSNTEAFF.

The J gene is TRBJ2-1, the V gene TRBV6-6; D could derive from TRBD1 or TRBD2 (7 bases each). CDR1 MNHNY and CDR2 SVGAGI come from the germline V gene (reference sequence). Trimming stripped 9 bases from V and 10 bases from J, with 25 bases between. CDR3 length: 15 residues. The CDR3 DNA reads as TGTGCCAGTTGCAAGGGACAGTCGCTGGGGGGGGAGCAGTTCTTC. Residues: CASCKGQSLGGEQFF.

This chain uses TRBV7-3 with TRBJ2-3; D gene unclear. This CDR3 region has 14 residues. From germline, CDR1 is SGHTA and CDR2 FQGTGA. The V gene lost 5 bases and the J gene lost 2 bases, with 11 bases spanning the gap. In DNA, the CDR3 is TGTGCCAGCAGCCCCCAGGCTTCCACAGATACGCAGTATTTT. Translating it yields CASSPQASTDTQYF.

The chain links TRBV27 to TRBJ2-2, with 10 bases lining up with TRBD1. The CDR3 consists of 16 residues. Germline V CDR1 and CDR2: MNHEY, SMNVEV (reference sequence). V was clipped by 6 bases and J by 4 bases; unmatched bases: 8. CDR3 nucleotides: TGTGCCAGCAGCGCTCCCGGGACAGGGGCCACCGGGGAGCTGTTTTTT. This gives the protein CASSAPGTGATGELFF.

CDR3 sequence (DNA): TGCGCCAGCAGCTTGGGACTAACGAACACCGGGGAGCTGTTTTTT. It is translated as CASSLGLTNTGELFF. The chain uses TRBV5-1 and TRBJ2-2; tentatively, D is TRBD2 (5 bases). CDR3 size: 15 residues. V was clipped by 0 bases and J by 0 bases, with 6 bases between them. The germline V gene has CDR1 SGHRS and CDR2 YFSETQ.

The chain joins TRBV5-1 to TRBJ2-3, with 8 bases fitting TRBD1. The V gene end was trimmed by 0 bases and the J gene end by 2 bases; junction bases not matched to a gene: 5. This CDR3 comprises 16 residues. The germline CDR1 and CDR2 sequences are SGHRS and YFSETQ. Here the CDR3 DNA reads TGCGCCAGCAGCTTGGGCAGGGGGCCCGCCACAGATACGCAGTATTTT. As protein: CASSLGRGPATDTQYF.

V is TRBV28 and J is TRBJ2-1, with 13 positions matching TRBD2. The trim removed 10 bases at V and 10 bases at J, leaving 13 bases unmatched. The CDR3 runs 15 residues. In germline, CDR1 is MDHEN, CDR2 SYDVKM. CDR3 in DNA: TGTGCCACCGTAGGGACTAGCGGGACAAGAGGAGAGCAGTTCTTC. As protein: CATVGTSGTRGEQFF.

The chain recombines TRBV7-6 with TRBJ2-5; 7 bases map to TRBD1. Germline lookup yields CDR1 SGHVS and CDR2 FNYEAQ. This CDR3 has 16 amino acids. V was clipped by 2 bases and J by 2 bases; unmatched bases: 8. Here the CDR3 reads CASSLSRGQRQETQYF. CDR3 sequence (DNA): TGTGCCAGCAGCTTATCCCGGGGACAGAGACAAGAGACCCAGTACTTC.